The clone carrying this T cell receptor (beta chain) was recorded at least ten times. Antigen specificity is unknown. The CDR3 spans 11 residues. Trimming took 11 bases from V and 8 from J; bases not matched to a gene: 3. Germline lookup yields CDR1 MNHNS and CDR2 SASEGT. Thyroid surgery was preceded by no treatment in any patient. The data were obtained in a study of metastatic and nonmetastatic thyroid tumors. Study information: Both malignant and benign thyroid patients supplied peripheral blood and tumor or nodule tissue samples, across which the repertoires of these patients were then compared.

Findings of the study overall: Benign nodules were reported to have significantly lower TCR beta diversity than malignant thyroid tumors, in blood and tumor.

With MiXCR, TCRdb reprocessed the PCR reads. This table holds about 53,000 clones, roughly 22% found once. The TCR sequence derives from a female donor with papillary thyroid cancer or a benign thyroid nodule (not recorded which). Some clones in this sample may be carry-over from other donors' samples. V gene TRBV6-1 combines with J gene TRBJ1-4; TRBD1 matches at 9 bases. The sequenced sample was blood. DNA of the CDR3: TGTGCCGGGGGACAGGGAGAAAAACTGTTTTTT. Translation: CAGGQGEKLFF.